These 15 T cell receptor beta chains were sequenced from one sample in a study of T cell clonotyping in hematopoietic cell transplantation. Time point described: recipient sample about 28 days before transplant, after cytoreduction. The data were produced by immunoSEQ multiplex PCR, yet TCRdb's version contains in-frame clones alone and is incomplete. The repertoire holds tens of thousands of clones, with 75% to 90% as singletons. The sample consisted of peripheral blood mononuclear cells, taken before stem cell transplant. All receptors come from a young man with biphenotypic leukemia. Some clones in this sample may be carry-over from other donors' samples.

The chain couples TRBV9 to TRBJ2-7; the D gene is possibly TRBD1 (5 bases). Germline V gives CDR1 SGDLS, CDR2 YYNGEE. V gave up 3 bases and J gave up 5 bases, with 12 bases separating them. This CDR3 has 13 amino acids. CDR3 loop: CASSANLGDEQYF. The CDR3 nucleotides read TGTGCCAGCAGCGCCAACCTAGGGGACGAGCAGTACTTC.

The rearrangement links TRBV4-1 to TRBJ2-3, with D perhaps given as TRBD1 or TRBD2 (5 bases each). The length of the CDR3 is 15 residues. V lost 3 bases and J lost 0, with 10 bases in between. CDR1 is MGHRA, CDR2 YSYEKL, per germline. The CDR3 loop is CASSQGTRSTDTQYF. CDR3 coding DNA: TGCGCCAGCAGCCAGGGGACCAGAAGCACAGATACGCAGTATTTT.

The gene calls are TRBV29-1 and TRBJ1-1; 7 nucleotides agree with TRBD1. The CDR3 extends over 13 amino acids. Germline lookup yields CDR1 SQVTM and CDR2 ANQGSEA. Trimming took 3 bases from V and 5 from J; bases not matched to a gene: 6. This chain's CDR3 is CSVDRGGSTEAFF. The CDR3 coding sequence is TGCAGCGTTGACAGGGGGGGAAGTACTGAAGCTTTCTTT. Using reference TRBV29-1 and TRBJ1-1 for the parts outside the CDR3, the full variable domain is SAVISQKPSRDICQRGTSLTIQCQVDSQVTMMFWYRQQPGQSLTLIATANQGSEATYESGFVIDKFPISRPNLTFSTLTVSNMSPEDSSIYLCSVDRGGSTEAFFGQGTRLTVV.

This chain links TRBV6-5 with TRBJ2-7; TRBD1 matches at 7 bases. This CDR3 spans 13 amino acids. Losses at the gene ends were 8 bases for V and 2 bases for J; bases not matched to a gene: 6. Per the germline V gene, CDR1 is MNHEY and CDR2 is SVGAGI. For the CDR3, the DNA is TGTGCCAGCTGGGACAGCCTAACCTACGAGCAGTACTTC. Translating it yields CASWDSLTYEQYF.

In its sample, this clone was seen a few times. V usage is TRBV28 and J usage is TRBJ1-1; D is ambiguous. Per germline, CDR1 MDHEN and CDR2 SYDVKM. CDR3 size: 11 residues. Trimming removed 7 bases from V and 4 bases from J, with 7 bases in between. The CDR3 region has the DNA TGTGCCAGCATAGGCCCCACTGAAGCTTTCTTT. Translating it yields CASIGPTEAFF.

This chain joins TRBV11-2 and TRBJ2-7; 9 bases align to TRBD1. This CDR3 is 13 amino acids long. The germline V gene has CDR1 SGHAT and CDR2 FQNNGV. With 5 bases clipped from V and 2 bases from J, the junction kept 1 base outside the gene matches. The CDR3 coding sequence is TGTGCCAGCAGCCGGGACAGGGCCTACGAGCAGTACTTC. Protein product: CASSRDRAYEQYF.

Only a few counts were recorded for this clone. This chain joins TRBV5-1 and TRBJ2-7; the D gene is possibly TRBD1 (6 bases). The germline V gene has CDR1 SGHRS and CDR2 YFSETQ. This CDR3 comprises 16 residues. Deletions cut 6 bases from V and 0 bases from J, with 19 bases between. The chain's CDR3 is CASTPIDRSFSYEQYF. DNA of the CDR3: TGCGCCAGCACTCCGATCGACAGGTCCTTCTCCTACGAGCAGTACTTC.

This sequence joins TRBV4-2 and TRBJ1-5, with a tentative D call TRBD1 (5 bases). This CDR3 contains 19 residues. V lost 1 base to trimming and J lost 0 bases, with 19 bases between them. Per germline, CDR1 LGHNA and CDR2 YNFKEQ. The CDR3 spells CASSQARFDGGASNQPQHF. The CDR3 DNA follows: TGTGCCAGCAGCCAAGCCCGGTTTGACGGGGGAGCTAGCAATCAGCCCCAGCATTTT.

The V and J genes are TRBV5-1 and TRBJ2-7; D may be TRBD1 or TRBD2 (5 bases each). Germline V CDR1 and CDR2: SGHRS, YFSETQ. This CDR3 is 15 amino acids long. V was clipped by 0 bases and J by 1 base, with 11 bases between them. The chain's CDR3 is CASSLVRGQSYEQYF. CDR3 DNA: TGCGCCAGCAGCTTGGTCCGGGGCCAGTCCTACGAGCAGTACTTC.

This clone has a handful of counts. The genes are TRBV7-2 and TRBJ2-1; 11 nucleotides line up with TRBD1. The V segment lost 4 bases and the J segment 9 bases; nucleotides outside the gene matches: 8. The germline CDR1 and CDR2 sequences are SGHTA and FQGNSA. The CDR3 spans 15 residues. This chain's CDR3 is CASSSWTGGFTEQFF. The CDR3 bases are TGTGCCAGCAGCTCGTGGACAGGGGGCTTTACTGAGCAGTTCTTC.

The V and J genes are TRBV27 and TRBJ1-4; TRBD1 matches at 7 bases. V lost 8 bases to trimming and J lost 13 bases; unmatched junction nucleotides: 7. Germline values: CDR1 MNHEY, CDR2 SMNVEV (reference sequence). The CDR3 runs 11 residues. The CDR3 is CASQGGSGLFF. As DNA, the CDR3 is TGTGCCAGCCAGGGGGGGTCTGGACTGTTTTTT.

This chain uses TRBV4-1 with TRBJ1-2, with D perhaps matching TRBD1 (5 bases). The V gene's germline CDR1 is MGHRA and CDR2 YSYEKL. V dropped 0 bases and J dropped 2 bases, with 22 bases sitting between them. The length of the CDR3 is 19 residues. CDR3 sequence reads: CASSQDGVRGLVSNYGYTF. The CDR3 region has the DNA TGCGCCAGCAGCCAAGATGGCGTAAGGGGATTAGTCTCGAACTATGGCTACACCTTC.

This rearrangement joins TRBV7-8 to TRBJ2-4, with D possibly being TRBD1 (6 bases). Germline V gene lookup returns CDR1 SGHVS and CDR2 FQNEAQ. The CDR3 has 18 residues. Between the trimmed V and J ends, which lost 4 bases and 0 bases, there was a span of 19 bases. For the CDR3, the DNA is TGTGCCAGCAGCTCTAGAGGGGAGCAGGGGCTAGCCAAAAACATTCAGTACTTC. Encoded protein: CASSSRGEQGLAKNIQYF. The full variable domain, with the rest looked up from reference TRBV7-8 and TRBJ2-4, is GAGVSQSPRYKVAKRGQDVALRCDPISGHVSLFWYQQALGQGPEFLTYFQNEAQLDKSGLPSDRFFAERPEGSVSTLKIQRTQQEDSAVYLCASSSRGEQGLAKNIQYFGAGTRLSVL.

The rearrangement joins TRBV2 to TRBJ2-1; 8 bases match TRBD2. Germline trimming cut 0 bases from V and 3 bases from J; bases unmatched to any gene: 1. This CDR3 is 15 amino acids long. The germline V gene encodes CDR1 SNHLY and CDR2 FYNNEI. The CDR3 loop reads CASSEATSGYNEQFF. In nucleotides, the CDR3 is TGTGCCAGCAGTGAAGCAACTAGCGGCTACAATGAGCAGTTCTTC.

The CDR3 nucleotides are TGTGCCAGCAGCGGGGGGGCGGCAGGGGGTTTGGACACCATATATTTT. Translation gives CASSGGAAGGLDTIYF. V gene TRBV7-6 combines with J gene TRBJ1-3, with 7 bases matching TRBD1. With V trimmed by 5 bases and J by 8 bases, 15 bases remained unmatched. This CDR3 is built from 16 residues. The germline V gene has CDR1 SGHVS and CDR2 FNYEAQ.